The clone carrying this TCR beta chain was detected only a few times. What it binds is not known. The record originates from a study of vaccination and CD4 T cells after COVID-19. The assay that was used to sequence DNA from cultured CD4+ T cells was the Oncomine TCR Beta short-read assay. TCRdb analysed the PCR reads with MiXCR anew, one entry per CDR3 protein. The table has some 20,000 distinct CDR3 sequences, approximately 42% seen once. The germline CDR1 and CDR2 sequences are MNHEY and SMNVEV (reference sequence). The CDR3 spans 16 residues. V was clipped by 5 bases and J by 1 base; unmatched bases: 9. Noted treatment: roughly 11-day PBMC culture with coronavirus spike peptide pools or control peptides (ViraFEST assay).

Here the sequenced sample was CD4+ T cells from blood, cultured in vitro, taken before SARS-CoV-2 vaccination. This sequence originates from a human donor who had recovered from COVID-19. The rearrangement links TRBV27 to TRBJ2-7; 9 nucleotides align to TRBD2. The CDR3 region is CASSRMAGGISYEQYF. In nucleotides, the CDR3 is TGTGCCAGCAGTCGCATGGCGGGGGGGATTTCCTACGAGCAGTACTTC.